This TCR beta chain came from a study of T cell responses to AZD1222 COVID-19 vaccine. With regard to this clone: What it binds is unknown.

General study points: Dominant at 160-218 and 743-854, vaccine-associated CD4 TCRs also spanned spike. After two AZD1222 doses, spike-specific TCR breadth and depth rose versus day 0. The donors showed a predominance of white British ancestry and of females, with possible underestimation of clonal diversity.

Germline CDR1 reads GTSNPN; CDR2 reads SVGIG (reference sequence). This CDR3 comprises 14 residues. V shed 2 bases and J shed 1 base, with 11 bases lying between them. Generated by immunoSEQ multiplex PCR, the TCRdb table keeps only in-frame clones and is missing some. The sample lists about 96,000 clones; roughly nine tenths were seen once. This TCR was sampled from an adult in good health. The sample consisted of peripheral blood, taken on day 0 of AZD1222 vaccination. The rearrangement joins TRBV30 to TRBJ1-1, with D hard to call. CDR3 protein: CAWSKLIRNTEAFF. The CDR3 DNA reads as TGTGCCTGGAGTAAACTGATTCGGAACACTGAAGCTTTCTTT.